This TCR beta chain was sequenced during a study of T-cell memory formation after mild COVID-19. As for the study in general: For the most part, TCR clusters were specific to one donor. Study-wide points: Memory sampled before infection contained some responding clones, suggesting cross-reactive memory joined.

Worth noting for this clonotype: Its matching antigen is unknown.

With 1 base removed from V and 6 bases from J, the gap between germline ends came to 7 bases. This CDR3 is 14 amino acids long. CDR1 and CDR2 from the germline V gene are LGHDT and YNNKEL (reference sequence). cDNA libraries for TCR alpha and TCR beta, carrying sample barcodes and UMIs, came from 5'RACE with constant-segment primers. TCRdb itself ran the 5' RACE reads through MiXCR, one entry per CDR3 protein. The sample has 550,000 to 600,000 distinct CDR3 sequences, roughly 22% seen once. Sequencing was carried out using PBMCs or a T cell subset sorted from them (not recorded which). The chain carries TRBV3-1 and TRBJ1-6; D remains ambiguous. The receptor was isolated from an adult woman who had mild COVID-19 (a few samples of this study predate the infection). Cell type and time point are not known. The CDR3 sequence: CASSQAEGNSPLHF. CDR3 nucleotides: TGTGCCAGCAGCCAAGCGGAGGGTAATTCACCCCTCCACTTT. The full variable domain, with the rest looked up from reference TRBV3-1 and TRBJ1-6, is DTAVSQTPKYLVTQMGNDKSIKCEQNLGHDTMYWYKQDSKKFLKIMFSYNNKELIINETVPNRFSPKSPDKAHLNLHINSLELGDSAVYFCASSQAEGNSPLHFGNGTRLTVT.